This T cell receptor beta chain comes out of a study of shared T cell receptors in the human thymus. CDR1 is ENHRY, CDR2 SYGVKD, per germline. V lost 3 bases and J lost 5; bases outside the gene matches: 4. The CDR3 totals 14 residues. Method: immunoSEQ multiplex PCR; TCRdb's copy keeps in-frame clones and lacks some. Found here are some 640,000 clones, approximately 87% of them singletons; the top ten hold just under 0.0095%. A further study also used this sample, focusing on human thymus T cells.

Source material: thymocytes. The chain combines TRBV10-3 with TRBJ1-5, with 7 bases aligning to TRBD1. This TCR came from a boy younger than two with a congenital heart defect. This CDR3 reads CAISETGEHQPQHF. For the CDR3, the DNA is TGTGCCATCAGTGAAACAGGGGAACATCAGCCCCAGCATTTT.